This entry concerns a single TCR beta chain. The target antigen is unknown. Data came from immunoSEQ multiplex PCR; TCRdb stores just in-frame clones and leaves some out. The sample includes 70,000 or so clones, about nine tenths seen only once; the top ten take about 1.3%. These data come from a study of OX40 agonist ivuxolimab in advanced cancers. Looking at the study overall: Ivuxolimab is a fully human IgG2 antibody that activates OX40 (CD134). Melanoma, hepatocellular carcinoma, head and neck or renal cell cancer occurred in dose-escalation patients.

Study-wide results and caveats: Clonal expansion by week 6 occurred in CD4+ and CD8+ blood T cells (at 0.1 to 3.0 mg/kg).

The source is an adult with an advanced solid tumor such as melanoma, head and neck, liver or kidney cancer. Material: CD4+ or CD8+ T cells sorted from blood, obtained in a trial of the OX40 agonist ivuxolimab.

The DNA of the CDR3 is TGTGCCAGCAGCGACCGGGGGCGGGGAAACATTCAGTACTTC. Residues: CASSDRGRGNIQYF. The genes are TRBV6-5 and TRBJ2-4, with D possibly called TRBD1 or TRBD2 (6 bases each). V lost 6 bases, J lost 6 bases, and 15 bases lay in between. CDR1 and CDR2 from the germline V gene are MNHEY and SVGAGI. The CDR3 covers 14 residues.